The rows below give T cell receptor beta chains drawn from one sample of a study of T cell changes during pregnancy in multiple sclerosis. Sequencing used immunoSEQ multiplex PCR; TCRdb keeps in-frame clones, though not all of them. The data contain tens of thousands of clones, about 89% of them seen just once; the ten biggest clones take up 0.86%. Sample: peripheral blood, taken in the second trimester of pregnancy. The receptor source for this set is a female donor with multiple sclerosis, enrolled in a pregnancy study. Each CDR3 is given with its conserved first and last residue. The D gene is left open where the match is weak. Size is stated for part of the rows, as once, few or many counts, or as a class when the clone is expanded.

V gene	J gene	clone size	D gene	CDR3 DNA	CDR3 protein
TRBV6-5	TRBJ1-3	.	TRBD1	TGTGCCAGCAGTTACACAGGGGGTATTGGAAACACCATATATTTT	CASSYTGGIGNTIYF
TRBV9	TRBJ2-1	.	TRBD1	TGTGCCAGCAGCGTTTCCGGGACAGGGCACTCCTACAATGAGCAGTTCTTC	CASSVSGTGHSYNEQFF
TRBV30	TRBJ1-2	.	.	TGTGCCTGGAGTTTTGTAGCCCAACGCTATGGCTACACCTTC	CAWSFVAQRYGYTF
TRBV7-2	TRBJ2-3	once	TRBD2	TGTGCCAGCAGCTCGCCTCCGGGACTAGCCGATGAAGATACGCAGTATTTT	CASSSPPGLADEDTQYF
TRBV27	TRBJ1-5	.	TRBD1	TGTGCCAGCAGTCCCTACAGGGGGCAGGGCAATCAGCCCCAGCATTTT	CASSPYRGQGNQPQHF
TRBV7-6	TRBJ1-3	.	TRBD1	TGTGCCAGCAGCCGTACCCGGGACAGCCGGACTGCCTCTGGAAACACCATATATTTT	CASSRTRDSRTASGNTIYF
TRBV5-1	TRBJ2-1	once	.	TGCGCCAGCAGCTTTGAACTAGGGTCCTACAATGAGCAGTTCTTC	CASSFELGSYNEQFF
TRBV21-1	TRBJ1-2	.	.	TGTGCCAGCAGCAAAGGAGGCGGTGGACAAGTACAAATGGGGAAAAAATCTAACTATGGCTACACCTTC	CASSKGGGGQVQMGKKSNYGYTF
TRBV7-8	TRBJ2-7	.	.	TGTGCCAGCAGGACCTCACAGGGTACCTACGAGCAGTACTTC	CASRTSQGTYEQYF
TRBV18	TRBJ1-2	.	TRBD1	TGTGCCAGCTCTCGGAGGGACAGCCGACCCAACTATGGCTACACCTTC	CASSRRDSRPNYGYTF
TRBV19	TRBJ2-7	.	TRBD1	TGTGCCAGTAGGACGACCCGGGACAGCATCGAGCAGTACTTC	CASRTTRDSIEQYF
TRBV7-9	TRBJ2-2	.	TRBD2	TGTGCCAGCACCCATCCGGGACTAGCTAACACCGGGGAGCTGTTTTTT	CASTHPGLANTGELFF
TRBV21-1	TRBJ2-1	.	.	TGTGCCAGCAGCAAAGGCGGAACAGGGGGCGCGAGGTCCTACAATGAGCAGTTCTTC	CASSKGGTGGARSYNEQFF
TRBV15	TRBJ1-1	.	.	TGTGCCACCAGCAGAGAGCGTGAGCCGAACACTGAAGCTTTCTTT	CATSREREPNTEAFF
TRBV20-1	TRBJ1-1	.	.	TGCAGTGCTAGAAGGGGGAGCGAAGCTTTCTTT	CSARRGSEAFF
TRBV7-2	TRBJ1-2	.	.	TGTGCCAGCAGCTCACAGTGGGGGGATGGCTACACCTTC	CASSSQWGDGYTF
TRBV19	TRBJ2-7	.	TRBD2	TGTGCCAGTAGTATAAGAGGGCCTAGCGGGCCGTACGAGCAGTACTTC	CASSIRGPSGPYEQYF
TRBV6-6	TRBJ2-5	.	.	TGTGCCAGCAGACAGAAGCTGACATCAGAGACCCAGTACTTC	CASRQKLTSETQYF